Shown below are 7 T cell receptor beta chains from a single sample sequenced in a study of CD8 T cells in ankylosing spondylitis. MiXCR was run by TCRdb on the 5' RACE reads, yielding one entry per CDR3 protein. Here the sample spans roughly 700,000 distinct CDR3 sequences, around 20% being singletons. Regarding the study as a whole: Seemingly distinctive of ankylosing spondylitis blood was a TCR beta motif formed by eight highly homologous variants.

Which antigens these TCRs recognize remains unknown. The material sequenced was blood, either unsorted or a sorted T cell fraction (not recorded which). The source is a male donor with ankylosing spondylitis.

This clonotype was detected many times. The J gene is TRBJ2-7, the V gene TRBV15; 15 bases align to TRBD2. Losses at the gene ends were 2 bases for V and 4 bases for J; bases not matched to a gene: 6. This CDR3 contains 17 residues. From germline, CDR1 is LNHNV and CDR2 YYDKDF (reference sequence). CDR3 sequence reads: CATSRLGTSGRRYEQYF. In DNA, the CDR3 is TGTGCCACCAGCAGACTTGGGACTAGCGGGAGGAGGTACGAGCAGTACTTC.

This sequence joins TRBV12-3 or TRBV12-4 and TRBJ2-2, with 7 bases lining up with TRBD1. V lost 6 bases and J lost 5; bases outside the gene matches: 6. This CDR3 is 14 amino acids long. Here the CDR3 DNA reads TGTGCCAGCAGCCTAGGGACAGAGACCGGGGAGCTGTTTTTT. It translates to CASSLGTETGELFF.

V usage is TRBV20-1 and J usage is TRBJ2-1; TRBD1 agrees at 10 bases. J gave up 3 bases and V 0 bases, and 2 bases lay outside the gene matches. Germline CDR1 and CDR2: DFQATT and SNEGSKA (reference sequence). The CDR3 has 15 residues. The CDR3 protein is CSARDGDRGYNEQFF. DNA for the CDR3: TGCAGTGCTAGAGATGGGGACAGGGGCTACAATGAGCAGTTCTTC.

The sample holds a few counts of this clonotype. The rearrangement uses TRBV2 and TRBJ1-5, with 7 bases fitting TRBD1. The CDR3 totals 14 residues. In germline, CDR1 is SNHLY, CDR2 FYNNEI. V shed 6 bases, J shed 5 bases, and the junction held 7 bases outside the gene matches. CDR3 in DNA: TGTGCCAGCAGGACAGGGCGGCTCGATCAGCCCCAGCATTTT. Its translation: CASRTGRLDQPQHF.

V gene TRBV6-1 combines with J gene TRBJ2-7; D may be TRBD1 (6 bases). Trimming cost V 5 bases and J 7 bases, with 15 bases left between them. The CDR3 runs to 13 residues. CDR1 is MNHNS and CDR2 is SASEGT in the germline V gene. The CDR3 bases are TGTGCCAGCAGTCTGACAGGTTTGAGGGAGCAGTACTTC. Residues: CASSLTGLREQYF.

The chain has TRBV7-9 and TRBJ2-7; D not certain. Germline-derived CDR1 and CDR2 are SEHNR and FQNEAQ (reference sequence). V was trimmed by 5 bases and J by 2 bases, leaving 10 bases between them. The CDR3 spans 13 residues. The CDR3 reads CASSTGGPYEQYF. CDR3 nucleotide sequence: TGTGCCAGCAGCACCGGTGGGCCCTACGAGCAGTACTTC.

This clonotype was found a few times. CDR3 coding DNA: TGTGCCATCAGTGAGTCTAGCGGGAGGACGTCCTACGAGCAGTACTTC. Translation gives CAISESSGRTSYEQYF. The chain carries TRBV10-3 and TRBJ2-7; 10 nucleotides line up with TRBD2. V was clipped by 0 bases and J by 1 base; unmatched bases: 3. The CDR3 runs 16 residues. Germline assignment: CDR1 ENHRY and CDR2 SYGVKD.